This entry features one T cell receptor beta chain sequence. Its antigen is still unknown. There are no base qualities to consult, and no much larger clone falls within one base. Another Seattle source contributed samples from volunteer blood donors who had recovered from COVID-19. The collaborating institutions used their own protocols to collect whole blood in K2EDTA tubes. For TCRbeta analysis, collaborator samples were shipped as frozen whole blood, as isolated PBMCs, or as DNA extracted from either sample type. CDR1 is given as SGHDN and CDR2 as FVKESK, both from the germline V gene. Trimming takes 4 bases off V and 7 bases off J; junction bases not matched to a gene: 7. The CDR3, cysteine through phenylalanine, is 15 amino acids long. Only the CDR3 DNA is retained, 45 bases long and in frame from the first base. TCRbeta CDR3 regions were amplified from genomic DNA by means of the immunoSEQ Assay, a bias-controlled multiplex PCR. As for the authors' bioinformatics: The number of nucleated cells in each sample was estimated by amplification of reference gene primers within the assay. Sequence reads were collapsed and filtered to measure the absolute abundance of every unique TCRbeta CDR3 rearrangement. Productive Simpson clonality was computed per sample as the square root of Simpson's diversity index over productive rearrangements. TCRdb re-hosts the immuneACCESS table, in-frame sequences only. Its copies lack some clones; in the studies checked, an unresolved V gene accounts for under half of them, and the cause for the rest is not known. The D gene and trimming were derived from the DNA, and the V and J assignments and clone size from that table. The sample data list around 190,000 clones, and approximately 90% of these were observed just once. The top ten constitute 1.5% to 2% of the sample.

This sample is drawn from a study of blood T cell repertoires in COVID-19 (dated by TCRdb to 2018 to 2020). In the study overall: Samples covering the acute and convalescent phases of COVID-19 were provided by collaborators in the United States, Italy and Spain. The material from the prospective study consisted of cDNA or gDNA derived from T cells, B-cell-depleted T cells, or PBMCs. The dataset comprised deeply sampled blood TCRbeta repertoires from subjects exposed to, actively infected with, or recovered from COVID-19. The repertoires were made available in a free public database intended to serve as a resource for research on the immune response to SARS-CoV-2. The samples were drawn from two sources: the first 160 participants of the ongoing ImmuneRACE study, and 1,000 to 1,500 subjects contributed by 6 global collaborators. Nearly every sample came with metadata listing a de-identified subject ID, COVID-19 status, age in years and sex. Where HLA class I and class II types were available, the types were taken from metadata supplied by the sample provider, not from assay-based typing.

Overall results and qualifications from the work: The quantity of clinical and demographic metadata differed by source and by participant and was supplied without curation.

Sequencing used peripheral blood. The TCR comes from a man in his late teens or twenties who had recovered from COVID-19. The V gene is TRBV14 and the J gene is TRBJ2-7, and TRBD2 aligns with 13 junction nucleotides. The base sequence is TGTGCCAGCAGCCCCGGGACTAGCGGGATCAGAGAGCAGTACTTC. This translates into CASSPGTSGIREQYF.